This TCR beta chain was captured by sequencing in a study of cytomegalovirus exposure and HLA in healthy donors. On the study more broadly: Within the Caucasian-associated ancestry cluster were around 81% of the roughly 400 genotyped donors. Study-level findings and limits: Cytomegalovirus status, reportedly, was diagnosed with high specificity and sensitivity by the classifier. A later analysis appeared to link common viral pathogens to several of the most significant clusters. Listed as cytomegalovirus-associated were 150 or so TCR beta chains.

CDR1 SEHNR and CDR2 FQNEAQ come from the germline V gene (reference sequence). The CDR3 totals 15 residues. Trimming shortened V by 5 bases and J by 0 bases, and 12 bases separated the two germline ends. 13 Jbeta primers and 60 Vbeta primers were used for the PCR. Clones were sequenced by immunoSEQ multiplex PCR, and TCRdb holds only the in-frame ones, with some missing. This table lists just over 200,000 clones. Comment on this clone: Its cognate antigen is unknown.

The J gene is TRBJ2-3, the V gene TRBV7-9, with D possibly matching TRBD2 (5 bases). The clonotype originates from a girl between 2 and 10 years old in good health and CMV-seropositive. The sequenced sample was PBMCs. The CDR3 spells CASSPGRGSTDTQYF. The DNA for the CDR3 is TGTGCCAGCAGCCCCGGTCGCGGGAGCACAGATACGCAGTATTTT.